The source of this T cell receptor beta chain is a study of CD8+ T cells in alopecia areata. Once RNA had been extracted, it was reverse transcribed into cDNA to act as the sequencing template. The protocol was immunoSEQ multiplex PCR, while the TCRdb copy is restricted to in-frame clones and leaves out a portion. The sample includes around 140,000 clones, approximately 50% of them seen just once. The CDR3 sequence is 15 residues long. Germline V gives CDR1 MNHEY, CDR2 SMNVEV (reference sequence). The V segment lost 6 bases and the J segment 5 bases; nucleotides outside the gene matches: 10. Alopecia areata patients provided lesional scalp punch biopsies and peripheral blood.

The sample comprised CD4+ T cells sorted from blood. The receptor comes from a human donor with alopecia areata. V gene TRBV27 combines with J gene TRBJ1-5, with 7 bases identical to TRBD1. CDR3 region: CASSPTGPGDQPQHF. The CDR3 nucleotides read TGTGCCAGCAGCCCGACAGGGCCAGGGGATCAGCCCCAGCATTTT.